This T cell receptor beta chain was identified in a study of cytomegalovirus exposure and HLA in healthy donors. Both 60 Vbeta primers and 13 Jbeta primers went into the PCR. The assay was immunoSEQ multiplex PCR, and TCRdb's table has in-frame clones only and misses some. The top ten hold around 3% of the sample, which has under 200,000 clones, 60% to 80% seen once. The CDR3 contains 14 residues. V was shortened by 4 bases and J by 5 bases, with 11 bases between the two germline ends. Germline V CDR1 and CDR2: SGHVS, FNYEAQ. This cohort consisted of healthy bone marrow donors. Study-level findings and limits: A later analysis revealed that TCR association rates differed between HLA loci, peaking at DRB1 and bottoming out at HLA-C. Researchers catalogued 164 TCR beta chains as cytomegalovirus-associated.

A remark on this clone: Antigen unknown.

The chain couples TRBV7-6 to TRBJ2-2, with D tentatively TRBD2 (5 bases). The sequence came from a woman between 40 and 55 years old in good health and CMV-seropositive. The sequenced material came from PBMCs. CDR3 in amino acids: CASSSGRDTGELFF. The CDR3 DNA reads TGTGCCAGCAGCTCCGGACGGGATACCGGGGAGCTGTTTTTT.